These 10 T cell receptor beta chains originate from one sample sequenced in a study of blood T cell repertoires in COVID-19. Measured with immunoSEQ multiplex PCR; TCRdb has only the in-frame clones, and not every one. In the table there are 250,000 to 350,000 clones, around 84% of which are singletons. Input material: peripheral blood. The receptors here all came from a human donor with COVID-19, enrolled during active disease. The donor label of this sample is uncertain.

CDR3 DNA: TGCAGTGCTCAACTAGCGGATGAGCAGTTCTTC. Its translation: CSAQLADEQFF. The rearrangement links TRBV20-1 to TRBJ2-1; 8 nucleotides line up with TRBD2. V trimming: 5 bases; J trimming: 8 bases; junction bases outside the gene matches: 2. CDR3 length: 11 amino acids. From germline, CDR1 is DFQATT and CDR2 SNEGSKA (reference sequence).

The V and J genes are TRBV28 and TRBJ1-1; TRBD1 agrees at 7 bases. Germline CDR1 reads MDHEN; CDR2 reads SYDVKM. V was clipped by 1 base and J by 0 bases; unmatched bases: 5. The CDR3 loop spans 16 amino acids. The CDR3 DNA reads as TGTGCCAGCAGTTTATTGGCAGGGGGGATGAACACTGAAGCTTTCTTT. Protein: CASSLLAGGMNTEAFF.

This chain connects TRBV7-9 to TRBJ2-1, with TRBD2 matching 13 bases. CDR3 length: 16 residues. Germline loops: CDR1 SEHNR, CDR2 FQNEAQ (reference sequence). With 5 bases clipped from V and 7 bases from J, the junction kept 8 bases outside the gene matches. The CDR3 reads CASSEGTSGILNEQFF. In DNA, the CDR3 is TGTGCCAGCAGCGAGGGGACTAGCGGGATACTTAATGAGCAGTTCTTC.

The chain is built from TRBV7-2 and TRBJ2-7, with 12 bases aligning to TRBD2. From germline, CDR1 is SGHTA and CDR2 FQGNSA. The V segment lost 2 bases and the J segment 7 bases; nucleotides outside the gene matches: 9. The CDR3 sequence is 16 residues long. CDR3 protein: CASSLSRLAGVLEQYF. DNA for the CDR3: TGTGCCAGCAGCTTATCCCGACTAGCGGGAGTCCTTGAGCAGTACTTC.

The chain has TRBV30 and TRBJ1-1; D unclear. Germline assignment: CDR1 GTSNPN and CDR2 SVGIG (reference sequence). The CDR3 runs to 12 residues. Trimming left V 3 bases short and J 0 bases short, with 5 bases between. CDR3 nucleotide sequence: TGTGCCTGGAGGCTAGTGAACACTGAAGCTTTCTTT. Its protein is CAWRLVNTEAFF. Full variable domain (rest looked up from reference TRBV30 and TRBJ1-1): SQTIHQWPATLVQPVGSPLSLECTVEGTSNPNLYWYRQAAGRGLQLLFYSVGIGQISSEVPQNLSASRPQDRQFILSSKKLLLSDSGFYLCAWRLVNTEAFFGQGTRLTVV.

This chain links TRBV19 with TRBJ2-7; 9 bases line up with TRBD1. Germline assignment: CDR1 LNHDA and CDR2 SQIVND (reference sequence). This CDR3 has 13 amino acids. Germline trimming cut 8 bases from V and 5 bases from J; bases unmatched to any gene: 7. The CDR3 region has the DNA TGTGCCAGTCAGAGGACAGGGGACAACGAGCAGTACTTC. This translates into CASQRTGDNEQYF.

The chain links TRBV3-1 (or the pseudogene TRBV3-2) to TRBJ2-2; 13 positions match TRBD2. There are 16 residues in the CDR3. Germline V gene sequence: CDR1 LGHDT, CDR2 YNNKEL (reference sequence). V lost 2 bases, J lost 7 bases, and 4 bases stayed unmatched. CDR3 DNA: TGTGCCAGCAGCCAACGAAGGACTAGCGGGGGCGGGGAGCTGTTTTTT. Residues: CASSQRRTSGGGELFF.

The chain carries TRBV11-1 and TRBJ1-1; a weak D match, TRBD1 (6 bases). V gave up 1 base and J gave up 4 bases, with 13 bases separating them. The germline gives CDR1 SGHAT, CDR2 FQDESV (reference sequence). The CDR3 totals 15 residues. CDR3 protein: CASSLEAGAVTEAFF. CDR3 nucleotide sequence: TGTGCCAGCAGCTTAGAGGCAGGGGCGGTCACTGAAGCTTTCTTT.

This chain links TRBV2 with TRBJ1-1; D remains unclear. This CDR3 region has 13 residues. CDR1 SNHLY and CDR2 FYNNEI come from the germline V gene. The germline V and J ends were trimmed by 5 bases and 8 bases, with 15 bases remaining between them. The CDR3 nucleotides read TGTGCCAGCAGTCCTCTCACCGACTGGGAAGCTTTCTTT. Its translation is CASSPLTDWEAFF.

The chain is built from TRBV6-5 and TRBJ2-7; possible D gene TRBD2, 6 bases. This CDR3 contains 14 residues. Germline CDR1 is MNHEY and CDR2 is SVGAGI. V was trimmed by 6 bases and J by 0 bases, leaving 12 bases between them. The CDR3 here is CASSQGGSSYEQYF. The CDR3 region has the DNA TGTGCCAGCAGCCAGGGAGGTAGCTCCTACGAGCAGTACTTC.